A single sample gave rise to the 12 T cell receptor beta chains below, sequenced in a study of cytomegalovirus exposure and HLA in healthy donors. 13 Jbeta primers and 60 Vbeta primers were used for the PCR. Only in-frame clones appear in the TCRdb table, and some are missing; sequencing was by immunoSEQ multiplex PCR. The sample has 120,000 or so clones, about 80% seen once; the top ten hold 1%. The sequencing input was PBMCs. The receptors were sampled from a man aged 35 to 55 in good health and CMV-seronegative.

The chain recombines TRBV19 with TRBJ2-1, with D tentatively TRBD1 (5 bases). V was trimmed by 7 bases and J by 0 bases, leaving 13 bases between them. The CDR3 is 15 residues long. CDR1 and CDR2 (germline): LNHDA, SQIVND (reference sequence). For the CDR3, the DNA is TGTGCCAGTAAATCCGGAACAGGCTCCTACAATGAGCAGTTCTTC. Its translation: CASKSGTGSYNEQFF.

The chain carries TRBV7-2 and TRBJ1-2; D possibly corresponds to TRBD1 (6 bases). The V end was cut by 3 bases, the J end by 8 bases, with 10 bases between. From germline, CDR1 is SGHTA and CDR2 FQGNSA. There are 12 residues in the CDR3. Here the CDR3 DNA reads TGTGCCAGCAGCTTGTCAGGGGAGGGCTACACCTTC. Its protein is CASSLSGEGYTF.

The chain recombines TRBV5-5 with TRBJ1-5, with 10 bases that match TRBD1. After removal of 6 bases from V and 9 bases from J, the junction contained 15 bases not matched to a gene. CDR3 length equals 16 residues. Germline lookup yields CDR1 SGHKS and CDR2 YYEKEE (reference sequence). The CDR3, as DNA: TGTGCCAGCACCGCCGGGGGGGGACAGGGGTATGCGCCCCAGCATTTT. Its translation is CASTAGGGQGYAPQHF.

The chain uses TRBV5-8 and TRBJ2-7; 7 bases match TRBD2. V lost 4 bases to trimming and J lost 2 bases; unmatched junction nucleotides: 12. This CDR3 is 16 amino acids long. Per germline, CDR1 SGHTS and CDR2 YDEGEE. DNA of the CDR3: TGTGCCAGCAGCCCCCCAGGTGAGGGGAGGGCCTACGAGCAGTACTTC. This gives the protein CASSPPGEGRAYEQYF.

The rearrangement uses TRBV5-1 and TRBJ1-4; possible D gene TRBD1, 5 bases. Germline lookup yields CDR1 SGHRS and CDR2 YFSETQ. The germline V and J ends were trimmed by 0 bases and 5 bases, with 11 bases remaining between them. This CDR3 is built from 15 residues. The CDR3 region has the DNA TGCGCCAGCAGCTTGGGGCAGGGTGGGAATGAAAAACTGTTTTTT. This encodes CASSLGQGGNEKLFF. The full variable domain, in which reference TRBV5-1 and TRBJ1-4 provide the parts outside the CDR3, is KAGVTQTPRYLIKTRGQQVTLSCSPISGHRSVSWYQQTPGQGLQFLFEYFSETQRNKGNFPGRFSGRQFSNSRSEMNVSTLELGDSALYLCASSLGQGGNEKLFFGSGTQLSVL.

V usage is TRBV14 and J usage is TRBJ1-2, with D maybe TRBD1 (6 bases). V was shortened by 6 bases and J by 4 bases, with 12 bases between the two germline ends. Germline CDR1 reads SGHDN; CDR2 reads FVKESK. The CDR3 is made up of 13 amino acids. As DNA, the CDR3 is TGTGCCAGCAGTCCCGGGACAAGCTATGGCTACACCTTC. As protein: CASSPGTSYGYTF.

This chain uses TRBV28 with TRBJ1-1; D unresolved. There are 14 residues in the CDR3. Germline CDR1 reads MDHEN; CDR2 reads SYDVKM. Deletions cut 5 bases from V and 4 bases from J, with 14 bases between. CDR3 bases: TGTGCCAGCAGTCCCCACGGCAGAGGCACTGAAGCTTTCTTT. This translates into CASSPHGRGTEAFF.

CDR3 region: CASSLGFRQANTEAFF. CDR3 sequence (DNA): TGTGCCAGCAGCTTAGGTTTTCGTCAAGCGAACACTGAAGCTTTCTTT. This rearrangement joins TRBV7-9 to TRBJ1-1; D is undetermined. The V and J ends lost 1 base and 1 base respectively, with 13 bases between them. Per the germline V gene, CDR1 is SEHNR and CDR2 is FQNEAQ (reference sequence). This CDR3 contains 16 residues.

J is TRBJ2-3 and V is TRBV9; 7 nucleotides align to TRBD2. The V segment lost 0 bases and the J segment 0 bases; nucleotides outside the gene matches: 4. Germline assignment: CDR1 SGDLS and CDR2 YYNGEE. The CDR3 has 16 residues. This CDR3 reads CASSVDSGASTDTQYF. The DNA of the CDR3 is TGTGCCAGCAGCGTAGACAGCGGGGCTAGCACAGATACGCAGTATTTT.

This clone was seen once. The rearrangement joins TRBV30 to TRBJ1-4; 8 bases fit TRBD1. Germline assignment: CDR1 GTSNPN and CDR2 SVGIG (reference sequence). This CDR3 has 15 residues. Trimming removed 3 bases from V and 10 bases from J; junction bases left unmatched: 13. The CDR3 DNA sequence: TGTGCCTGGAGCCCAACCGGACAGGGTGTTCGAAAACTGTTTTTT. This translates into CAWSPTGQGVRKLFF.

This clone has just one count. This chain connects TRBV19 to TRBJ1-2; possibly TRBD1 for D (6 bases). V lost 5 bases and J 0 bases, leaving 13 bases between the germline ends. The V gene's germline CDR1 is LNHDA and CDR2 SQIVND (reference sequence). The CDR3 covers 15 residues. The CDR3 coding sequence is TGTGCCAGTAGTCCGCAGGGGTTATCTAACTATGGCTACACCTTC. It is translated as CASSPQGLSNYGYTF.

The rearrangement links TRBV5-6 to TRBJ2-6; 8 nucleotides align to TRBD1. Germline values: CDR1 SGHDT, CDR2 YYEEEE. The V and J ends lost 4 bases and 4 bases, in that order; junction bases with no gene match: 13. CDR3 length equals 18 residues. DNA for the CDR3: TGTGCCAGCAGCGATCGAGACAGGGGAGGTGCGGGGGCCAACGTCCTGACTTTC. Its protein is CASSDRDRGGAGANVLTF.